The clone carrying this T cell receptor beta chain appeared a few times. The junction does not match germline at one end; this may be a read error. The source of the sample is a study of cytomegalovirus exposure and HLA in healthy donors. Germline lookup yields CDR1 SGHDN and CDR2 FVKESK. This CDR3 has 19 amino acids. PCR used 60 Vbeta primers and 13 Jbeta primers. Data came from immunoSEQ multiplex PCR; TCRdb stores just in-frame clones and leaves some out. The sample lists some 150,000 clones; around 77% were seen once. The TCR comes from a woman between 25 and 40 years old in good health and CMV-seronegative. The chain joins TRBV14 to TRBJ1-2; 9 bases align to TRBD1. The sample consisted of PBMCs. CDR3 bases: TGTGCCAGCAGCCAATTCGGGACAGGGAGAATAGTCAATAACTATGGCTACCCCTTC. Residues: CASSQFGTGRIVNNYGYPF.